The 10 T cell receptor beta chains listed next were all sequenced from one sample in a study of beta chain features in type 1 diabetes. Findings and caveats of the study: Shorter TCRB CDR3s, moderately but significantly so, were found in Type 1 diabetes patients in all four CD4+ subsets.

These receptors are not linked to any known antigen. The investigators reverse transcribed all of the isolated RNA, so they sequenced expressed TCRB transcripts. TCRdb keeps only in-frame clones here, not all; method: immunoSEQ multiplex PCR. The sample has about 660,000 clones, over 13% seen once. Sequencing input: naive CD4+ T cells from blood. These receptors were collected from a man younger than 35 with type 1 diabetes.

The genes are TRBV2 and TRBJ2-5; D remains unclear. The V end lost 7 bases, the J end lost 5 bases, and 11 bases lay between the germline ends. The CDR3 is made up of 12 amino acids. Per germline, CDR1 SNHLY and CDR2 FYNNEI. This CDR3 is CASTIGLETQYF. CDR3 DNA sequence: TGTGCCAGCACCATTGGGTTGGAGACCCAGTACTTC.

This clone was picked up a small number of times. V and J are TRBV5-1 and TRBJ1-5; D is possibly TRBD1 (6 bases). The CDR3 spans 16 residues. Germline CDR1 and CDR2: SGHRS and YFSETQ. V lost 2 bases and J lost 7, with 19 bases in between. The CDR3 DNA reads as TGCGCCAGCAGCTTCTACCGACAGGCCCTCGGGCAGCCCCAGCATTTT. Its protein is CASSFYRQALGQPQHF.

The chain links TRBV4-1 to TRBJ1-3; 9 bases are a match to TRBD1. The CDR3 is 16 residues long. The V gene end was trimmed by 4 bases and the J gene end by 3 bases; junction bases not matched to a gene: 7. Per germline, CDR1 MGHRA and CDR2 YSYEKL. This CDR3 reads CASSPFGTGHGNTIYF. In DNA, the CDR3 is TGCGCCAGCAGCCCTTTCGGGACAGGGCATGGAAACACCATATATTTT.

With regard to this clone: The sample has other DNA sequences that encode this CDR3 too. The chain couples TRBV5-1 to TRBJ2-5, with D perhaps matching TRBD1 (5 bases). Per germline, CDR1 SGHRS and CDR2 YFSETQ. Between the trimmed V and J ends, which lost 1 base and 0 bases, there was a span of 7 bases. The CDR3 extends over 14 amino acids. CDR3 nucleotide sequence: TGCGCCAGCAGCTTGACAGGTGACCAAGAGACCCAGTACTTC. Encoded protein: CASSLTGDQETQYF.

The genes are TRBV7-2 and TRBJ1-4; D may be TRBD1 (6 bases). This CDR3 is built from 17 residues. Trimming took 5 bases from V and 2 from J, leaving 18 bases between them. Germline V gene data show CDR1 as SGHTA and CDR2 as FQGNSA. The CDR3: CASSRGAGFGTNEKLFF. The CDR3 region has the DNA TGTGCCAGCAGCCGGGGGGCTGGATTCGGGACTAATGAAAAACTGTTTTTT.

The sample holds a few counts of this clone. This rearrangement joins TRBV29-1 to TRBJ2-6; unclear D gene. The germline V gene has CDR1 SQVTM and CDR2 ANQGSEA. V was pared by 6 bases and J by 0 bases, with 15 bases between. This CDR3 spans 16 amino acids. CDR3 bases: TGCAGCGTCGGTGGTGCAGACCACTCTGGGGCCAACGTCCTGACTTTC. Encoded protein: CSVGGADHSGANVLTF.

The rearrangement joins TRBV5-4 to TRBJ1-1, with D unclear. Germline CDR1 SGHNT, CDR2 YYREEE (reference sequence). CDR3 size: 14 residues. The V and J ends lost 5 bases and 1 base respectively, with 12 bases between them. DNA for the CDR3: TGTGCCAGCAGTTTCATAACACCGAACACTGAAGCTTTCTTT. Residues: CASSFITPNTEAFF.

The V and J genes are TRBV7-9 and TRBJ2-1, with 11 bases matching TRBD2. This CDR3 is built from 19 residues. The trim removed 5 bases at V and 0 bases at J, leaving 12 bases unmatched. The germline V gene has CDR1 SEHNR and CDR2 FQNEAQ (reference sequence). CDR3 loop: CASSPRLAGRVSSYNEQFF. The CDR3 bases are TGTGCCAGCAGCCCGAGACTAGCGGGGAGGGTAAGCTCCTACAATGAGCAGTTCTTC. The entire variable domain, with the rest obtained from reference TRBV7-9 and TRBJ2-1, is as follows: DTGVSQNPRHKITKRGQNVTFRCDPISEHNRLYWYRQTLGQGPEFLTYFQNEAQLEKSRLLSDRFSAERPKGSFSTLEIQRTEQGDSAMYLCASSPRLAGRVSSYNEQFFGPGTRLTVL.

This clone was seen a handful of times. This CDR3 is CSVTRLLGDTEAFF. CDR3 in DNA: TGCAGCGTCACTCGACTCCTTGGGGACACTGAAGCTTTCTTT. The gene calls are TRBV29-1 and TRBJ1-1; D remains ambiguous. Germline-derived CDR1 and CDR2 are SQVTM and ANQGSEA. The CDR3 totals 14 residues. The ends were cut back, 6 bases at V and 3 bases at J, with 17 bases in the middle.

This clone was seen only a few times. This chain joins TRBV5-4 and TRBJ2-3, with D uncertain. V was pared by 0 bases and J by 2 bases, with 10 bases between. The germline V gene has CDR1 SGHNT and CDR2 YYREEE (reference sequence). This CDR3 region has 15 residues. The CDR3 spells CASSLVSGDTDTQYF. The CDR3 nucleotides read TGTGCCAGCAGCTTGGTGTCCGGAGACACAGATACGCAGTATTTT.